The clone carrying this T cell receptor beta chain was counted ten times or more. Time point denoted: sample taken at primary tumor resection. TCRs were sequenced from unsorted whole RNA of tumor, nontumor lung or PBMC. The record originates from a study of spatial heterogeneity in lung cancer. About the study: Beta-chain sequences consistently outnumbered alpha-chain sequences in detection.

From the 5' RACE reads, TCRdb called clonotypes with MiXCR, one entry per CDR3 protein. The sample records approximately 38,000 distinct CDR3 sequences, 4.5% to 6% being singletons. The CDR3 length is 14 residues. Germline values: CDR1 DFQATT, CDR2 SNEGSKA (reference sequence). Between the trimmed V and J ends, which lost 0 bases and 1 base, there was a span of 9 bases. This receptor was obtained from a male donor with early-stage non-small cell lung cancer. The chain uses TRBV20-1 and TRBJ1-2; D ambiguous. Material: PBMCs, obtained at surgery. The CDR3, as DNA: TGCAGTGCTAGAGATCACGATCTTAACTATGGCTACACCTTC. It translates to CSARDHDLNYGYTF.